This T cell receptor (beta chain) was recovered during a study of CD4 T cell repertoires in COVID-19. The table lists this clone with a few counts. CDR3 size: 17 residues. V was clipped by 3 bases and J by 1 base; unmatched bases: 11. CDR1 and CDR2 from the germline V gene are LNHDA and SQIVND (reference sequence). Generated by immunoSEQ multiplex PCR, the TCRdb table keeps only in-frame clones and is missing some. Counted here are more than 65,000 clones, 83% occurring once; the ten biggest clones make up 0.45% to 0.7%. Sequences were derived from CD4+ T cells from peripheral blood, sampled after recovery from COVID-19. The V call is TRBV19, the J call TRBJ2-5; TRBD2 agrees at 7 bases. This TCR was recovered from a human donor who had COVID-19. This chain's CDR3 is CASSMGGKGYSQETQYF. The CDR3 DNA follows: TGTGCCAGTAGTATGGGGGGGAAGGGCTACTCCCAAGAGACCCAGTACTTC.